This passage covers 22 T cell receptor beta chains from one sample sequenced in a study of T cells in Graves' hyperthyroidism and ophthalmopathy (dated by TCRdb to about 2019). The library relied on multiplex PCR. The sequencer was an Illumina HiSeq 2000. The TCR beta CDR3 regions were amplified from the RNA transcripts. For the first round of RT-PCR on the TCR CDR3, the HTBI primer set was used together with the Qiagen OneStep RT-PCR kit. The public reads were reprocessed in TCRdb via fastp at Q25 and MiXCR, keeping in-frame beta chains. Every entry covers one CDR3 protein and lists the most common genes and DNA from its rows. Across this sample there are 600,000 to 650,000 distinct CDR3 sequences, with around 16% seen only once. The leading ten clones occupy around 4% of the sample. The specimen was blood. Receptor source: a woman in her thirties with Graves' hyperthyroidism.

This clonotype was seen at least ten times. The genes are TRBV18 and TRBJ2-2, with 8 bases identical to TRBD2. This CDR3 is built from 16 residues. The V gene's germline CDR1 is KGHSH and CDR2 LQKENI. After removal of 2 bases from V and 1 base from J, the junction contained 3 bases not matched to a gene. The CDR3 region has the DNA TGTGCCAGCTCACCAAGACTAGCGAGGAACACCGGGGAGCTGTTTTTT. This translates into CASSPRLARNTGELFF.

This clonotype was found a few times. V usage is TRBV18 and J usage is TRBJ1-5, with D uncertain. V dropped 3 bases and J dropped 6 bases, with 3 bases sitting between them. Germline V gene sequence: CDR1 KGHSH, CDR2 LQKENI. The CDR3 totals 11 residues. CDR3 region: CASSPLQPQHF. In DNA, the CDR3 is TGTGCCAGCTCACCTCTTCAGCCCCAGCATTTT.

This clonotype came up a few times. The V gene is TRBV20-1, the J gene TRBJ1-3; D unclear. V shed 3 bases and J shed 2 bases, with 8 bases lying between them. CDR3 length equals 13 residues. Germline loops: CDR1 DFQATT, CDR2 SNEGSKA (reference sequence). The CDR3 region has the DNA TGCAGTGCTAGCGTCGGGGCTGGAAACACCATATATTTT. Its translation is CSASVGAGNTIYF.

This chain links TRBV5-6 with TRBJ1-1; 8 bases fit TRBD1. V dropped 4 bases and J dropped 5; count of bases not matched to a gene: 13. This CDR3 contains 16 residues. Germline-derived CDR1 and CDR2 are SGHDT and YYEEEE. The CDR3: CASSLKLGQGGTEAFF. The CDR3 nucleotides are TGTGCCAGCAGCCTGAAACTAGGACAGGGAGGAACTGAAGCTTTCTTT.

V gene TRBV7-9 combines with J gene TRBJ2-7, with TRBD1 identical over 7 bases. The CDR3 is made up of 14 amino acids. Germline trimming cut 5 bases from V and 6 bases from J; bases unmatched to any gene: 10. CDR1 and CDR2 (germline): SEHNR, FQNEAQ (reference sequence). The CDR3 protein is CASSPGTEGFEQYF. The CDR3 DNA follows: TGTGCCAGCAGCCCCGGGACAGAGGGGTTCGAGCAGTACTTC.

This clonotype has a handful of counts. V gene TRBV11-2 combines with J gene TRBJ2-1; D may be TRBD2 (6 bases). CDR1 and CDR2 from the germline V gene are SGHAT and FQNNGV. The CDR3 spans 12 residues. V lost 3 bases to trimming and J lost 13 bases, with 13 bases between them. The CDR3 nucleotides are TGTGCCAGCAGCTTGGCGGGACGAAGACAGTTCTTC. It yields the protein CASSLAGRRQFF.

Many counts were recorded for this clonotype. V is TRBV20-1 and J is TRBJ1-1, with no clear D. This CDR3 region has 13 residues. The ends were cut back, 3 bases at V and 3 bases at J, with 11 bases in the middle. Looked up from germline, CDR1 is DFQATT and CDR2 is SNEGSKA (reference sequence). CDR3 nucleotides: TGCAGTGCTAGTTTGATGATAGACACTGAAGCTTTCTTT. Translation gives CSASLMIDTEAFF.

This clonotype came up many times. The rearrangement joins TRBV7-9 to TRBJ2-5, with D tentatively TRBD2 (7 bases). V lost 5 bases and J 5 bases, leaving 12 bases between the germline ends. The CDR3 contains 13 residues. From germline, CDR1 is SEHNR and CDR2 FQNEAQ (reference sequence). The CDR3 loop reads CASSSGTRETQYF. Here the CDR3 DNA reads TGTGCCAGCAGCAGCGGGACAAGGGAGACCCAGTACTTC.

This clonotype was seen many times. The chain couples TRBV29-1 to TRBJ2-1; D is ambiguous. Germline CDR1 is SQVTM and CDR2 is ANQGSEA. Trimming cost V 1 base and J 8 bases, with 15 bases left between them. This CDR3 contains 14 residues. Written as DNA, the CDR3 is TGCAGCGTTGAAGTGGTCCGCGTTGTCCATGAGCAGTTCTTC. The encoded protein is CSVEVVRVVHEQFF.

V gene TRBV28 combines with J gene TRBJ2-2, with a weak D call TRBD2 (6 bases). V gave up 5 bases and J gave up 3 bases, with 19 bases separating them. This CDR3 has 17 residues. CDR1 and CDR2 (germline): MDHEN, SYDVKM. The CDR3: CASSPPLRDSYTGELFF. CDR3 nucleotides: TGTGCCAGCAGTCCACCCCTCCGGGACTCCTACACCGGGGAGCTGTTTTTT.

This clonotype was found many times. The rearrangement links TRBV2 to TRBJ1-6; TRBD1 matches at 8 bases. CDR1 and CDR2 from the germline V gene are SNHLY and FYNNEI. With 6 bases clipped from V and 6 bases from J, the junction kept 1 base outside the gene matches. The CDR3 runs to 13 residues. The CDR3: CASRGQANSPLHF. The CDR3, as DNA: TGTGCCAGCAGGGGACAGGCTAATTCACCCCTCCACTTT.

This clonotype was seen many times. The chain joins TRBV7-8 to TRBJ1-2; D is uncertain. Germline V CDR1 and CDR2: SGHVS, FQNEAQ. The CDR3 consists of 13 residues. Trimming removed 5 bases from V and 3 bases from J, with 10 bases in between. CDR3 amino acids: CASSRNEYYGYTF. Written as DNA, the CDR3 is TGTGCCAGCAGCCGGAACGAATACTATGGCTACACCTTC.

This clonotype was seen repeatedly, ten times or more. This chain uses TRBV6-1 with TRBJ1-5; D is perhaps TRBD1 (6 bases). The CDR3 extends over 15 amino acids. Germline CDR1 is MNHNS and CDR2 is SASEGT. With 4 bases removed from V and 7 bases from J, the gap between germline ends came to 17 bases. This CDR3 is CASSGTVEGKQPQHF. The CDR3, as DNA: TGTGCCAGCAGTGGGACAGTTGAGGGAAAGCAGCCCCAGCATTTT.

The chain couples TRBV12-3 or TRBV12-4 to TRBJ2-3; TRBD1 might be the D (5 bases). The CDR3 loop spans 16 amino acids. V lost 5 bases and J 3 bases, leaving 18 bases between the germline ends. In DNA, the CDR3 is TGTGCCAGCAGTCAACGACAGTCTGGGTGGACAGATACGCAGTATTTT. Encoded protein: CASSQRQSGWTDTQYF.

This clonotype has a count of ten or more. This sequence joins TRBV27 and TRBJ1-1; 10 nucleotides match TRBD1. The germline V gene has CDR1 MNHEY and CDR2 SMNVEV (reference sequence). The CDR3 totals 16 residues. V lost 2 bases to trimming and J lost 0 bases; unmatched junction nucleotides: 3. The CDR3, as DNA: TGTGCCAGCAGTTTAATGACAGGGGGCTTGAACACTGAAGCTTTCTTT. Translated: CASSLMTGGLNTEAFF.

A few counts support this clonotype. A much larger clone sits a single nucleotide away, making a read error possible. The CDR3 loop is CAWSGSARLFF. The CDR3 nucleotides are TGTGCCTGGAGTGGATCCGCTAGACTGTTTTTT. The V and J genes are TRBV30 and TRBJ1-4; D call uncertain. The CDR3 is 11 amino acids. With 1 base removed from V and 13 bases from J, the gap between germline ends came to 10 bases. The V gene's germline CDR1 is GTSNPN and CDR2 SVGIG (reference sequence).

This clonotype was picked up many times. The chain uses TRBV12-3 or TRBV12-4 and TRBJ2-3; D possibly corresponds to TRBD2 (6 bases). The CDR3 loop spans 13 amino acids. Trimming cost V 7 bases and J 5 bases, with 13 bases left between them. Written as DNA, the CDR3 is TGTGCCAGCACCATACGGGGGAGAGATACGCAGTATTTT. It is translated as CASTIRGRDTQYF.

Details on this clonotype: A far larger clone is one base from this, pointing to a likely read error. The CDR3 does not close with the conserved phenylalanine or tryptophan, likely indicating a read error. This rearrangement joins TRBV28 to TRBJ2-3; D perhaps matches TRBD2 (6 bases). CDR1 and CDR2 (germline): MDHEN, SYDVKM. Trimming removed 5 bases from V and 0 bases from J, with 9 bases in between. This CDR3 is 14 amino acids long. In DNA, the CDR3 is TGTGCCAGCAGTCCACGGGGGAGCACAGATACGCAGTATTTA. It encodes CASSPRGSTDTQYL.

At least ten counts were recorded for this clonotype. This CDR3 reads CASSYLANPSTDTQYF. The CDR3 coding sequence is TGTGCCAGCAGTTACCTGGCAAATCCTAGCACAGATACGCAGTATTTT. This chain uses TRBV6-5 with TRBJ2-3, with D uncertain. This CDR3 region has 16 residues. Germline V lookup: CDR1 MNHEY, CDR2 SVGAGI. Trimming removed 2 bases at V and 0 bases at J, with 12 bases between.

The chain couples TRBV11-2 to TRBJ2-5; possibly TRBD1 for D (6 bases). Trimming left V 5 bases short and J 5 bases short, with 21 bases between. The CDR3 is 16 amino acids. Germline assignment: CDR1 SGHAT and CDR2 FQNNGV. CDR3 sequence reads: CASSAPSGAVRETQYF. Written as DNA, the CDR3 is TGTGCCAGCAGCGCACCATCAGGGGCTGTCAGGGAGACCCAGTACTTC. The full variable domain, rest sourced from reference TRBV11-2 and TRBJ2-5, is EAGVAQSPRYKIIEKRQSVAFWCNPISGHATLYWYQQILGQGPKLLIQFQNNGVVDDSQLPKDRFSAERLKGVDSTLKIQPAKLEDSAVYLCASSAPSGAVRETQYFGPGTRLLVL.

This clonotype was seen repeatedly, ten times or more. The chain recombines TRBV12-3 or TRBV12-4 with TRBJ1-1, with unresolved D. V was shortened by 7 bases and J by 4 bases, with 19 bases between the two germline ends. CDR3 length equals 15 residues. The CDR3 DNA follows: TGTGCCAGCACCCCCTTCCAAGGTCGGGTCACTGAAGCTTTCTTT. Translating it yields CASTPFQGRVTEAFF.

There are many counts of this clonotype. V and J are TRBV20-1 and TRBJ1-5; D ambiguous. The germline V gene encodes CDR1 DFQATT and CDR2 SNEGSKA (reference sequence). V lost 5 bases to trimming and J lost 3 bases, with 20 bases between them. There are 16 residues in the CDR3. CDR3 amino acids: CSAAASTQAINQPQHF. In DNA form, the CDR3 reads TGCAGTGCTGCCGCTTCCACTCAGGCAATCAATCAGCCCCAGCATTTT.